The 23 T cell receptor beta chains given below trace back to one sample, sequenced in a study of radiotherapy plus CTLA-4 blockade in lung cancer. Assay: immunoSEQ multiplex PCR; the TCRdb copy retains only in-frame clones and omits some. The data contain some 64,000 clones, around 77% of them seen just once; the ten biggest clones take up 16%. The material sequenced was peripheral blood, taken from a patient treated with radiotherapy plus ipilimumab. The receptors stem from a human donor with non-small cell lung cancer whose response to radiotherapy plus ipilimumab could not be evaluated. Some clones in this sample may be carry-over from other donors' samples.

The CDR3 sequence is CASSLGDAGNTIYF. CDR3 coding DNA: TGCGCCAGCAGCTTGGGAGATGCTGGAAACACCATATATTTT. The chain joins TRBV5-1 to TRBJ1-3; D gene unclear. The V end was cut by 0 bases, the J end by 2 bases, with 6 bases between. This CDR3 region has 14 residues. Germline CDR1 SGHRS, CDR2 YFSETQ. The entire variable domain, with the rest obtained from reference TRBV5-1 and TRBJ1-3, is as follows: KAGVTQTPRYLIKTRGQQVTLSCSPISGHRSVSWYQQTPGQGLQFLFEYFSETQRNKGNFPGRFSGRQFSNSRSEMNVSTLELGDSALYLCASSLGDAGNTIYFGEGSWLTVV.

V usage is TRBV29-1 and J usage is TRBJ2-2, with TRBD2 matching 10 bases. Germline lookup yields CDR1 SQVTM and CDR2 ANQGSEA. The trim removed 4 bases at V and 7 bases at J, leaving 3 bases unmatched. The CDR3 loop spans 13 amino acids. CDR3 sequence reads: CSVVTSGLGELFF. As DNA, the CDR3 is TGCAGCGTTGTGACTAGCGGGCTCGGGGAGCTGTTTTTT.

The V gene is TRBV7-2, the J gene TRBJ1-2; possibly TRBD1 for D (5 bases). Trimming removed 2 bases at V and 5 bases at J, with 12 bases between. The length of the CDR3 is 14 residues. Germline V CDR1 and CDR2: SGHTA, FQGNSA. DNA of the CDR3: TGTGCCAGCAGCTTAAATGGGGCTCAGTATGGCTACACCTTC. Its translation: CASSLNGAQYGYTF. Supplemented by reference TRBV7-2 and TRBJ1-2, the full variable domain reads GAGVSQSPSNKVTEKGKDVELRCDPISGHTALYWYRQSLGQGLEFLIYFQGNSAPDKSGLPSDRFSAERTGGSVSTLTIQRTQQEDSAVYLCASSLNGAQYGYTFGSGTRLTVV.

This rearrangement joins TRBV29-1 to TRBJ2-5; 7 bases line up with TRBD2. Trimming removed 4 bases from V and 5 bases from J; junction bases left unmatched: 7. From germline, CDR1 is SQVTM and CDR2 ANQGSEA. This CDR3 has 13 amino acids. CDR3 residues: CSVGGRGLETQYF. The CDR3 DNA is TGCAGCGTTGGGGGGAGGGGATTGGAGACCCAGTACTTC. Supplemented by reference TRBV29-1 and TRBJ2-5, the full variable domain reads SAVISQKPSRDICQRGTSLTIQCQVDSQVTMMFWYRQQPGQSLTLIATANQGSEATYESGFVIDKFPISRPNLTFSTLTVSNMSPEDSSIYLCSVGGRGLETQYFGPGTRLLVL.

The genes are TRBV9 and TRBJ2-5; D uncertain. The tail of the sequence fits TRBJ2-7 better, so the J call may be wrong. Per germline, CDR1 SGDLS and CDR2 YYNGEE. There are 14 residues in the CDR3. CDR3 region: CASSVGGNSYEQYF. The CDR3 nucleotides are TGTGCCAGCAGCGTAGGAGGAAACTCCTACGAGCAGTACTTC.

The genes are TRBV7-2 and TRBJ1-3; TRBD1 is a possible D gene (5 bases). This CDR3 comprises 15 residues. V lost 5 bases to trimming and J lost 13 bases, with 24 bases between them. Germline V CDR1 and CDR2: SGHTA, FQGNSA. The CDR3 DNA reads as TGTGCCAGCAGCCAGATTCAGGACAAAGACTCTCCAATATATTTT. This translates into CASSQIQDKDSPIYF.

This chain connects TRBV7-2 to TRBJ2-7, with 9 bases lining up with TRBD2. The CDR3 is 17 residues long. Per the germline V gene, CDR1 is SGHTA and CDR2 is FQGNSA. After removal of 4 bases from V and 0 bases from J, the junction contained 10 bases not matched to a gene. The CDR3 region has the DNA TGTGCCAGCAGCTCCCGACTAGGAGCGGGGGGCTCCTACGAGCAGTACTTC. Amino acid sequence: CASSSRLGAGGSYEQYF.

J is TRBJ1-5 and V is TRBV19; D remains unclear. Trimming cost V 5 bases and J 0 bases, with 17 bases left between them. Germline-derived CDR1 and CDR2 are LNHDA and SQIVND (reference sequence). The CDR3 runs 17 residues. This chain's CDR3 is CASSLRLSPNSNQPQHF. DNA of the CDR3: TGTGCCAGTAGTCTCCGACTGAGTCCGAATAGCAATCAGCCCCAGCATTTT.

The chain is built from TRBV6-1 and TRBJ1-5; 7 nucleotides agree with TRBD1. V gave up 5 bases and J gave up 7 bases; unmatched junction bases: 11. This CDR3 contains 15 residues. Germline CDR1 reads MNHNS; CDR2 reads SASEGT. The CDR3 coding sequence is TGTGCCAGCAGTTTAAGGGAGACAGGGACGCAGCCCCAGCATTTT. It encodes CASSLRETGTQPQHF.

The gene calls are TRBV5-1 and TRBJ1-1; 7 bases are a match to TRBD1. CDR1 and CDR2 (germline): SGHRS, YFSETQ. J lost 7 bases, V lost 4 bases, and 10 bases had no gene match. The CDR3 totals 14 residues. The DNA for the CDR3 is TGCGCCAGCAGCCCTGTGGGAAGGGACAGTGAAGCTTTCTTT. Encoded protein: CASSPVGRDSEAFF. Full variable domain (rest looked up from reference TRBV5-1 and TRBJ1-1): KAGVTQTPRYLIKTRGQQVTLSCSPISGHRSVSWYQQTPGQGLQFLFEYFSETQRNKGNFPGRFSGRQFSNSRSEMNVSTLELGDSALYLCASSPVGRDSEAFFGQGTRLTVV.

DNA for the CDR3: TGCGCCAGCAGCCAAGATATTGGGGGACTCTACGAGCAGTACTTC. Translation gives CASSQDIGGLYEQYF. V usage is TRBV4-1 and J usage is TRBJ2-7, with D possibly TRBD2 on 6 matching bases. Germline-derived CDR1 and CDR2 are MGHRA and YSYEKL. This CDR3 is built from 15 residues. Trimming shortened V by 0 bases and J by 3 bases, and 12 bases separated the two germline ends.

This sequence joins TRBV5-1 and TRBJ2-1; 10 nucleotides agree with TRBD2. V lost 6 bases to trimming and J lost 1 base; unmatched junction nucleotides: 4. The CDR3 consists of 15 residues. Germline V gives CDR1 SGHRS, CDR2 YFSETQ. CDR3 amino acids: CASTPLAGSYNEQFF. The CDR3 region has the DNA TGCGCCAGCACCCCACTAGCGGGGTCCTACAATGAGCAGTTCTTC.

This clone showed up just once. Here the CDR3 reads CASSSGGSNTEAFF. CDR3 nucleotides: TGTGCCAGCAGCTCAGGGGGCTCTAACACTGAAGCTTTCTTT. The genes are TRBV11-3 and TRBJ1-1; 8 bases are a match to TRBD1. The CDR3 spans 14 residues. J gave up 2 bases and V 4 bases, and 3 bases lay outside the gene matches. CDR1 and CDR2 (germline): SGHNT, YENEEA.

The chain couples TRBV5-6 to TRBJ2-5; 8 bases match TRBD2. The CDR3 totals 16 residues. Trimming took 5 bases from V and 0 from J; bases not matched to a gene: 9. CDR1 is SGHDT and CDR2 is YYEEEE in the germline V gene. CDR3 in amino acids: CASRILSGAYQETQYF. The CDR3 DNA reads TGTGCCAGCAGAATTCTTAGCGGGGCTTACCAAGAGACCCAGTACTTC.

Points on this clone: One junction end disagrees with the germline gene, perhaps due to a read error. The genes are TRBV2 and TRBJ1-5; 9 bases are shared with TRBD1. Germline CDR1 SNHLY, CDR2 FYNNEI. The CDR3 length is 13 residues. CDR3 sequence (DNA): TGTGCCAGCAGTGAGGAGAAAGGTGGACAGGGGAGGTTT. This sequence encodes CASSEEKGGQGRF.

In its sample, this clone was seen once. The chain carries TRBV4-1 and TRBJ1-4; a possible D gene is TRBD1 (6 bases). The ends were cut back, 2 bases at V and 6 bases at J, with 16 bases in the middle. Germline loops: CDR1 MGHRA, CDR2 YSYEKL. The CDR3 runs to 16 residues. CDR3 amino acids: CASSQRVETGDEKLFF. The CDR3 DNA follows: TGCGCCAGCAGCCAAAGAGTTGAGACAGGAGATGAAAAACTGTTTTTT.

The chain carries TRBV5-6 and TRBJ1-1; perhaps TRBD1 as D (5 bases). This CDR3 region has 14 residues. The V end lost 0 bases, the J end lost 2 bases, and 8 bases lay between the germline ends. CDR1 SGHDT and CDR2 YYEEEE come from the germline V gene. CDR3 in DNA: TGTGCCAGCAGCTTGGAGGACATCAACACTGAAGCTTTCTTT. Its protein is CASSLEDINTEAFF.

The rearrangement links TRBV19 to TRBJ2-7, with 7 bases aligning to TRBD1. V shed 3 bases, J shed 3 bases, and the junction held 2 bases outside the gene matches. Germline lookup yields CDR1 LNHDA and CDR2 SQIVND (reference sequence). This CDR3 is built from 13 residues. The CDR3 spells CASSIRQGYEQYF. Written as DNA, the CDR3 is TGTGCCAGTAGTATCCGACAGGGCTACGAGCAGTACTTC. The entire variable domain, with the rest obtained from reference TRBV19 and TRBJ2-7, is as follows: DGGITQSPKYLFRKEGQNVTLSCEQNLNHDAMYWYRQDPGQGLRLIYYSQIVNDFQKGDIAEGYSVSREKKESFPLTVTSAQKNPTAFYLCASSIRQGYEQYFGPGTRLTVT.

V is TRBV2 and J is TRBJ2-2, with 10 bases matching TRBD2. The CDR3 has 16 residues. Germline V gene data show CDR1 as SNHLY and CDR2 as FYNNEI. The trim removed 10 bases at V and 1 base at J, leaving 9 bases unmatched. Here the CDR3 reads CAILAGASMNTGELFF. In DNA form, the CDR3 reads TGTGCCATCCTAGCGGGGGCCTCGATGAACACCGGGGAGCTGTTTTTT.

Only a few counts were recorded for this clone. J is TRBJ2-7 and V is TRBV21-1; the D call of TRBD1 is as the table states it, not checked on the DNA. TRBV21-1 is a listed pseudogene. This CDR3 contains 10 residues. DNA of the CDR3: TGTGCCAGCAATCATGACGAGCAGTACTTC. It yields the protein CASNHDEQYF.

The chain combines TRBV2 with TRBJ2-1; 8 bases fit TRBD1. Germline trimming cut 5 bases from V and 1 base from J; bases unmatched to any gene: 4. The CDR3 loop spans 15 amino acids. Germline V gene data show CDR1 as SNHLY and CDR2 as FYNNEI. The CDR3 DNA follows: TGTGCCAGCAGTTCACAGGGGGTTTCCTACAATGAGCAGTTCTTC. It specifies CASSSQGVSYNEQFF.

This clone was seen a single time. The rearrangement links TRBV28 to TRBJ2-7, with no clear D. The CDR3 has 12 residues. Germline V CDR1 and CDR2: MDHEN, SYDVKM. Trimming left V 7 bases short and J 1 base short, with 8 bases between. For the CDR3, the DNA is TGTGCCAGCACCTCGGTTTCCTACGAGCAGTACTTC. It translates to CASTSVSYEQYF.

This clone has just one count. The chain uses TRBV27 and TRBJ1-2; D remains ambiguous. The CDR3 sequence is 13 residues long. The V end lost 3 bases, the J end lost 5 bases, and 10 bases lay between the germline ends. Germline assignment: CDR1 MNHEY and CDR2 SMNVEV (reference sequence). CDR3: CASSFKGGYGYTF. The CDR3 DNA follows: TGTGCCAGCAGTTTCAAGGGAGGGTATGGCTACACCTTC.